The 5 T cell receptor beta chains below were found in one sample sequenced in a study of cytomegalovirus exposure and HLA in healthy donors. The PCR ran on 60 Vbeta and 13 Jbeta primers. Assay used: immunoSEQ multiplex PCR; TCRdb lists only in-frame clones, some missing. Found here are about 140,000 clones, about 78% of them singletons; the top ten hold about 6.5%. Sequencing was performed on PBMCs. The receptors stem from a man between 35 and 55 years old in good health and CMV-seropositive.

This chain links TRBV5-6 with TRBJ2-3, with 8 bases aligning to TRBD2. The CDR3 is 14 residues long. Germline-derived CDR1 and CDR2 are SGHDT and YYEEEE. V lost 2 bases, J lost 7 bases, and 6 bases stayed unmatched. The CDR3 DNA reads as TGTGCCAGCAGCTTAGGCGGGACTAGTAATACGCAGTATTTT. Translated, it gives CASSLGGTSNTQYF. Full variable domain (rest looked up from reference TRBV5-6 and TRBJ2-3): DAGVTQSPTHLIKTRGQQVTLRCSPKSGHDTVSWYQQALGQGPQFIFQYYEEEERQRGNFPDRFSGHQFPNYSSELNVNALLLGDSALYLCASSLGGTSNTQYFGPGTRLTVL.

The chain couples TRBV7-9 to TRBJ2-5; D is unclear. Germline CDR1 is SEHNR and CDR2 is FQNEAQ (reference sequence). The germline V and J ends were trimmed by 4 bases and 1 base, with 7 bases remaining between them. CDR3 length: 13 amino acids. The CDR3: CASSSPVQETQYF. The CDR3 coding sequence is TGTGCCAGCAGCTCGCCAGTCCAAGAGACCCAGTACTTC.

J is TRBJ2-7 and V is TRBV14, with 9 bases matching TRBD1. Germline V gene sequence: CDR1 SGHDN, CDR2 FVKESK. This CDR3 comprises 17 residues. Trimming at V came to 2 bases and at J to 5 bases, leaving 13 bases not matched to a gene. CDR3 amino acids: CASSQRVRRDRAHEQYF. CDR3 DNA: TGTGCCAGCAGCCAAAGAGTAAGACGGGACAGGGCCCACGAGCAGTACTTC.

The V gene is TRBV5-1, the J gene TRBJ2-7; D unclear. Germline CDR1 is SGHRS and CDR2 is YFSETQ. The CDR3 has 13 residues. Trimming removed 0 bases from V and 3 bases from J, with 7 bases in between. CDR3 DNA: TGCGCCAGCAGCTTGGCTCCTTTCTACGAGCAGTACTTC. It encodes CASSLAPFYEQYF.

DNA of the CDR3: TGTGCCAGCAGCCCTCACAGTTACGAGCAGTACTTC. It yields the protein CASSPHSYEQYF. The chain links TRBV11-2 to TRBJ2-7, with D uncertain. Germline CDR1 reads SGHAT; CDR2 reads FQNNGV. The length of the CDR3 is 12 residues. With 5 bases removed from V and 4 bases from J, the gap between germline ends came to 9 bases.